This entry lists 6 T cell receptor beta chains sequenced from one sample in a study of T cell responses to AZD1222 COVID-19 vaccine. The method was immunoSEQ multiplex PCR; TCRdb's version includes in-frame clones alone and lacks a portion of them. Of around 100,000 clones detected, 87% appear once; the ten largest clones hold around 4.4%. The material sequenced was peripheral blood, taken on day 0 of MenACWY control vaccination. Receptor source: an adult in good health.

The V call is TRBV6-2 or TRBV6-3, the J call TRBJ1-1, with D uncertain. Germline CDR1 reads MNHEY; CDR2 reads SVGEGT. The length of the CDR3 is 13 residues. Between the trimmed V and J ends, which lost 1 base and 5 bases, there was a span of 8 bases. DNA of the CDR3: TGTGCCAGCAGTTACTTGGGTGAAACTGAAGCTTTCTTT. This encodes CASSYLGETEAFF.

The chain carries TRBV5-5 and TRBJ1-5; D remains unclear. The V and J ends lost 4 bases and 3 bases respectively, with 11 bases between them. The CDR3 sequence is 14 residues long. Germline values: CDR1 SGHKS, CDR2 YYEKEE (reference sequence). CDR3 coding DNA: TGTGCCAGCAGCCCTAAAGGGAACAATCAGCCCCAGCATTTT. Translation gives CASSPKGNNQPQHF. Full variable domain (missing parts from reference TRBV5-5 and TRBJ1-5): DAGVTQSPTHLIKTRGQQVTLRCSPISGHKSVSWYQQVLGQGPQFIFQYYEKEERGRGNFPDRFSARQFPNYSSELNVNALLLGDSALYLCASSPKGNNQPQHFGDGTRLSIL.

V is TRBV5-1 and J is TRBJ2-7; 7 bases are a match to TRBD1. Germline loops: CDR1 SGHRS, CDR2 YFSETQ. The CDR3 is 15 amino acids. V dropped 4 bases and J dropped 5; count of bases not matched to a gene: 12. CDR3 in amino acids: CASSTTLTGTDEQYF. In nucleotides, the CDR3 is TGCGCCAGCAGCACGACTTTGACAGGGACGGACGAGCAGTACTTC. The entire variable domain, with the rest obtained from reference TRBV5-1 and TRBJ2-7, is as follows: KAGVTQTPRYLIKTRGQQVTLSCSPISGHRSVSWYQQTPGQGLQFLFEYFSETQRNKGNFPGRFSGRQFSNSRSEMNVSTLELGDSALYLCASSTTLTGTDEQYFGPGTRLTVT.

The CDR3 region has the DNA TGCGCCAGCAGCCAGGACCGGGACAGGGGGGGTCTGGAGACCCAGTACTTC. The encoded protein is CASSQDRDRGGLETQYF. The V call is TRBV4-1, the J call TRBJ2-5, with 11 bases lining up with TRBD1. J was trimmed by 5 bases and V by 3 bases; bases with no gene match: 11. The germline gives CDR1 MGHRA, CDR2 YSYEKL. This CDR3 has 17 residues.

The genes are TRBV7-2 and TRBJ1-6; D is unresolved. The germline V gene has CDR1 SGHTA and CDR2 FQGNSA. This CDR3 has 14 amino acids. V was shortened by 7 bases and J by 8 bases, with 15 bases between the two germline ends. CDR3 nucleotides: TGTGCCAGCACCCGGCCGGGCGCGGATTCACCCCTCCACTTT. Encoded protein: CASTRPGADSPLHF.

The J gene is TRBJ2-3, the V gene TRBV7-2, with D perhaps TRBD1 or TRBD2 (6 bases each). This CDR3 is 15 amino acids long. Trimming removed 3 bases from V and 1 base from J, with 11 bases in between. Germline V gene lookup returns CDR1 SGHTA and CDR2 FQGNSA. This CDR3 reads CASSLGGAGTDTQYF. The CDR3 bases are TGTGCCAGCAGCTTGGGGGGCGCCGGCACAGATACGCAGTATTTT.